One and the same sample provided the 3 T cell receptor beta chains below, sequenced in a study of cytomegalovirus exposure and HLA in healthy donors. Primers included in the PCR were 60 Vbeta and 13 Jbeta primers. Produced via immunoSEQ multiplex PCR; TCRdb's table is partial and in-frame only. The sample records nearly 100,000 clones, less than 85% being singletons. Sequenced: PBMCs. The receptors shown here come from a woman in her sixties in good health and CMV-seropositive.

The CDR3 sequence: CASSLGTSIRETQYF. The CDR3 DNA follows: TGTGCCAGCAGCTTGGGGACTAGCATTAGAGAGACCCAGTACTTC. The J gene is TRBJ2-5, the V gene TRBV5-6; 8 bases map to TRBD2. The J segment lost 4 bases and the V segment lost 0 bases, leaving 5 bases of the junction unmatched. CDR1 and CDR2 from the germline V gene are SGHDT and YYEEEE. The length of the CDR3 is 15 residues.

The chain employs TRBV2 and TRBJ2-3; the match to TRBD2 covers 11 bases. Germline CDR1 and CDR2: SNHLY and FYNNEI. V lost 6 bases and J lost 4; bases outside the gene matches: 9. The CDR3 is 16 residues long. The CDR3 sequence is CASRKVAGGGADTQYF. CDR3 bases: TGTGCCAGCAGGAAAGTAGCGGGAGGGGGGGCAGATACGCAGTATTTT. The whole variable domain, remainder taken from reference TRBV2 and TRBJ2-3, is EPEVTQTPSHQVTQMGQEVILRCVPISNHLYFYWYRQILGQKVEFLVSFYNNEISEKSEIFDDQFSVERPDGSNFTLKIRSTKLEDSAMYFCASRKVAGGGADTQYFGPGTRLTVL.

The V gene is TRBV9, the J gene TRBJ1-2; D is unclear. The CDR3 has 13 amino acids. From germline, CDR1 is SGDLS and CDR2 YYNGEE. The V gene lost 3 bases and the J gene lost 8 bases, with 14 bases spanning the gap. CDR3 in DNA: TGTGCCAGCAGCGCTGCACCCCTGGGCGGCTACACCTTC. Encoded protein: CASSAAPLGGYTF.